This TCR beta chain derives from a study of shared clonotypes between healthy human individuals (dated by TCRdb to the early 2020s). Regarding the research as a whole: The cohort comprised two women and a few men aged 18 to 49 years. To increase sequencing depth and limit assay-specific biases, TCR repertoire library preparation and sequencing were carried out by different laboratories using diverse techniques. For each donor, CD4 naive and CD4 memory were each run on three plates, CD8 naive on two plates, and CD8 memory on one plate. The study deeply sequenced blood TCR repertoires of about 5 healthy adults to estimate repertoire size and the extent of clonotype sharing between individuals. Per donor, leukapheresis produced somewhere between about 0.94 and 10 billion PBMCs.

TCR CDR3 regions were amplified from genomic DNA by multiplex PCR using the deep immunoSEQ assay. Genomic DNA extracted from each cell subset was distributed evenly over all wells of several immunoSEQ 96-well plates, and each plate served as one replicate. For sorted subsets, roughly 200 ng genomic DNA, equal to tens of thousands of T cell genomes, was loaded into each replicate PCR. Purified libraries were quantified with a Qubit 3.0 fluorometer, sized on a Bioanalyzer 2100, and re-quantified with the KAPA Library Quantification kit. A separate single-read 150-cycle Illumina NextSeq 550 flow cell was used to sequence each immunoSEQ 96-well plate. From the authors' description of their analysis: Because the immunoSEQ output included only junctional sequences and no quality scores, the filtering could not be the same as the filtering used for full-length reads. Sequences were annotated with PyIR, a Python wrapper for IgBLAST v1.9, using IMGT germline references to assign V/J genes and CDR3. Reads were filtered out if the reads had weak V/J assignments (E-value above 1e-6), no CDR3, stop codons, out-of-frame junctions, or ambiguous translated residues. V3J clonotypes were defined as sequences sharing an identical inferred V gene, J gene, and CDR3 amino acid sequence. To compute the percentage overlap between repertoires, the number of shared unique clonotypes was divided by the size of the smaller repertoire. Richness of each repertoire was evaluated using RTK rarefaction, the Chao1 estimator, and Recon v2.1 estimates of unobserved clonotypes. Generation probabilities were computed with OLGA for all TCRbeta clonotypes obtained by the gDNA method from a handful of donors. In TCRdb, the immuneACCESS table is reduced to in-frame sequences with V and J assigned. These tables do not hold every clone; where another copy was compared, an unresolved V gene accounts for under half, and the others remain unexplained. From that table come the V and J calls and clone size; the DNA was used to work out D and trimming. Here the sample has some 320,000 clones; roughly 87% occur a single time. 15% to 20% of the sample is in the top ten clones.

Note on this clone: No cognate antigen has been identified for it. Qualities for individual bases were not recorded, and no much larger clone is one base off.

General conclusions and limits of the study: Because the study included only a small number of donors, the genetic and exposure-history diversity represented was limited. Rarefaction of sorted-subset datasets indicated incomplete sequencing despite the large sequencing depth. Sharing across a few donors was observed for around 5% of naive CD4, over 3% of naive CD8, 2% to 2.5% of memory CD4, and approximately 0.41% of memory CD8 clonotypes. Naive subsets generally had larger estimated clonotype richness than memory subsets did. Clonotypes shared by all four sorted-subset donors showed higher generation probabilities than non-shared clonotypes. Sampling was limited to blood, and TCR repertoires in tissue likely differ from TCR repertoires in blood. Pairwise subsampling indicated that sequencing depth was expected to affect the degree of clonotype sharing among donors.

Donors were healthy HIV-negative adults with no recently reported acute infections or vaccinations. Every donor was a Caucasian adult residing in Nashville, Tennessee, USA. CD8 memory samples consisted of magnetically selected CD45RO+ cells combined with CCR7-negative CD45RA+ effector memory (TemRA) cells. Blood was obtained by leukapheresis, after which PBMCs were separated by Ficoll-Histopaque density gradient centrifugation and cryopreserved in liquid nitrogen vapor phase. Analytical flow cytometry was used to check the purity and quantity of each magnetically sorted T cell population. Each sorted fraction had its genomic DNA isolated and then quantified by UV absorbance on a Nanodrop 2000c. This receptor was taken from a man aged 18 to 35 in good health. Specimen: memory CD8+ T cells sorted from blood. The cell subset or site label for this specimen denotes: CD45RO+ cells pooled with CCR7-negative TemRA cells.

The CDR3: CASKIGGGLGNTEAFF. In nucleotide form, the sequence is TGCGCCAGCAAGATTGGAGGGGGTCTAGGGAACACTGAAGCTTTCTTT. Recombination joined TRBV4-1 with TRBJ1-1; the D gene is possibly TRBD1, with 6 bases matching. CDR1 and CDR2 are drawn from the germline V gene: MGHRA, YSYEKL. Taken from cysteine to phenylalanine, the CDR3 has 16 residues. Only the CDR3 region is kept as DNA, spanning 48 bases read in frame from base 1. Trimming at the junction amounts to 7 bases on V and 1 base on J, and the germline ends lie 19 bases apart.